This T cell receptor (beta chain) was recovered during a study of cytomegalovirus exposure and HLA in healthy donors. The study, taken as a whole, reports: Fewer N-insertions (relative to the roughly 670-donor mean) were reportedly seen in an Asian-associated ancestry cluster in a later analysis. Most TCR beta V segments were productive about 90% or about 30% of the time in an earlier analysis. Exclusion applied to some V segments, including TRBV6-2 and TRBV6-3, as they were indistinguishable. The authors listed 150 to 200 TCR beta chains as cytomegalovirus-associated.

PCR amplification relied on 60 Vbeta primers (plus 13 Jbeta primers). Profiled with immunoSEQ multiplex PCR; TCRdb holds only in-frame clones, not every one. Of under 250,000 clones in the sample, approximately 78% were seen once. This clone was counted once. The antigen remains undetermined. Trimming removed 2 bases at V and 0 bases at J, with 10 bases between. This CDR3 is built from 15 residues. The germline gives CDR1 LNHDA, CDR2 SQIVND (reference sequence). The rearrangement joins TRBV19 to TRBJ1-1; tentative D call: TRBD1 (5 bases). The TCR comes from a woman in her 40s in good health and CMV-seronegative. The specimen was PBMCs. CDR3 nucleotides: TGTGCCAGTAGTATACAGGGAGGGTTGAACACTGAAGCTTTCTTT. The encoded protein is CASSIQGGLNTEAFF.